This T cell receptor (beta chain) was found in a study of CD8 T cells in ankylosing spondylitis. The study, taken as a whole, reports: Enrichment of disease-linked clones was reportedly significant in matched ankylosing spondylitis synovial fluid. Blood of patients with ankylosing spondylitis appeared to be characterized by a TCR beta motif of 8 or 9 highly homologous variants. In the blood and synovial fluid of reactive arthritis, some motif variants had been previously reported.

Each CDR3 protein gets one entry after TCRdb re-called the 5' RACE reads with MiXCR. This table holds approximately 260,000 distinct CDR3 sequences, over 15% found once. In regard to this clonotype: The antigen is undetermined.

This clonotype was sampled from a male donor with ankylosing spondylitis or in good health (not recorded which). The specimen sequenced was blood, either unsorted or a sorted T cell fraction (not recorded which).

CDR3 sequence (DNA): TGCGCCAGCAGCCAAGGTATGGGAGATGAGCAGTTCTTC. Encoded protein: CASSQGMGDEQFF. The rearrangement uses TRBV4-3 and TRBJ2-1; the D gene is possibly TRBD2 (5 bases). The CDR3 length is 13 residues. Germline V CDR1 and CDR2: LGHNA, YSLEER. Trimming cost V 1 base and J 8 bases, with 9 bases left between them.